A single sample is the source of the 28 T cell receptor beta chains below, sequenced in a study of blood T cell repertoires in COVID-19. Clones were sequenced by immunoSEQ multiplex PCR, and TCRdb holds only the in-frame ones, with some missing. The data contain around 220,000 clones, roughly nine tenths of them singletons. The specimen was PBMCs or T cells enriched from blood (not recorded which). The source is a woman between 25 and 40 years old with acute COVID-19.

The chain carries TRBV28 and TRBJ2-1; D possibly corresponds to TRBD1 (6 bases). CDR1 is MDHEN, CDR2 SYDVKM, per germline. The CDR3 spans 16 residues. The V end lost 0 bases, the J end lost 5 bases, and 14 bases lay between the germline ends. The CDR3 loop is CASSLWVGQSHNEQFF. CDR3 sequence (DNA): TGTGCCAGCAGTTTATGGGTTGGACAGTCCCACAATGAGCAGTTCTTC. The variable domain in full, with the rest retrieved from reference TRBV28 and TRBJ2-1, is DVKVTQSSRYLVKRTGEKVFLECVQDMDHENMFWYRQDPGLGLRLIYFSYDVKMKEKGDIPEGYSVSREKKERFSLILESASTNQTSMYLCASSLWVGQSHNEQFFGPGTRLTVL.

V gene TRBV19 combines with J gene TRBJ2-4; D call uncertain. Trimming stripped 3 bases from V and 1 base from J, with 13 bases between. In germline, CDR1 is LNHDA, CDR2 SQIVND (reference sequence). There are 16 residues in the CDR3. The CDR3 DNA reads as TGTGCCAGTAGTATCTCCCGTGCGAGGGCCAAAAACATTCAGTACTTC. Translated, it gives CASSISRARAKNIQYF.

This chain connects TRBV4-2 to TRBJ1-2; D is uncertain. Germline V lookup: CDR1 LGHNA, CDR2 YNFKEQ. The CDR3 sequence is 15 residues long. The germline V and J ends were trimmed by 2 bases and 3 bases, with 13 bases remaining between them. The CDR3 protein is CASSQIQEVYYGYTF. DNA of the CDR3: TGTGCCAGCAGCCAAATCCAAGAGGTGTACTATGGCTACACCTTC.

The chain joins TRBV19 to TRBJ2-7; 11 nucleotides align to TRBD2. In germline, CDR1 is LNHDA, CDR2 SQIVND (reference sequence). V gave up 5 bases and J gave up 2 bases; unmatched junction bases: 5. CDR3 size: 15 residues. The CDR3 coding sequence is TGTGCCAGTAGTGATCCACTAGCGGGAGCCTACGAGCAGTACTTC. The encoded protein is CASSDPLAGAYEQYF.

The sample holds a few counts of this clone. The chain employs TRBV19 and TRBJ1-1; D is perhaps TRBD1 (5 bases). V lost 3 bases to trimming and J lost 1 base, with 9 bases between them. The CDR3 extends over 14 amino acids. Germline assignment: CDR1 LNHDA and CDR2 SQIVND (reference sequence). The CDR3 coding sequence is TGTGCCAGTAGTATTGGGGCCCCGAACACTGAAGCTTTCTTT. This encodes CASSIGAPNTEAFF.

The V call is TRBV18, the J call TRBJ2-7; 10 bases fit TRBD2. Germline V gene data show CDR1 as KGHSH and CDR2 as LQKENI. After removal of 6 bases from V and 1 base from J, the junction contained 6 bases not matched to a gene. There are 15 residues in the CDR3. The CDR3 DNA follows: TGTGCCAGCTCCCAAAGCGGGGGGGCATCCTACGAGCAGTACTTC. Translation gives CASSQSGGASYEQYF.

The chain joins TRBV5-6 to TRBJ1-5; maybe TRBD1 (6 bases). CDR1 is SGHDT and CDR2 is YYEEEE in the germline V gene. The CDR3 has 14 residues. The V end was cut by 0 bases, the J end by 3 bases, with 7 bases between. The CDR3 sequence is CASSLGQVNQPQHF. The CDR3 DNA reads as TGTGCCAGCAGCTTGGGACAGGTCAATCAGCCCCAGCATTTT.

CDR3 coding DNA: TGTGCCAGCTCACCAGCCGGGACTAGCGGGACCTACGAGCAGTACTTC. Its protein is CASSPAGTSGTYEQYF. The chain employs TRBV18 and TRBJ2-7, with 13 bases that match TRBD2. Germline lookup yields CDR1 KGHSH and CDR2 LQKENI. V was pared by 2 bases and J by 2 bases, with 3 bases of the junction left unmatched. The CDR3 sequence is 16 residues long.

The rearrangement links TRBV30 to TRBJ2-1; the match to TRBD2 covers 8 bases. CDR3 length: 14 residues. The V gene's germline CDR1 is GTSNPN and CDR2 SVGIG (reference sequence). Germline trimming cut 1 base from V and 2 bases from J; bases unmatched to any gene: 1. The CDR3 here is CAWSDGGAYNEQFF. DNA of the CDR3: TGTGCCTGGAGTGACGGGGGGGCCTACAATGAGCAGTTCTTC.

The chain recombines TRBV5-6 with TRBJ2-3; no clear D gene. This CDR3 has 16 residues. V shed 2 bases and J shed 0 bases, with 13 bases lying between them. Looked up from germline, CDR1 is SGHDT and CDR2 is YYEEEE. CDR3 amino acids: CASSLLQLSSTDTQYF. The CDR3 DNA reads TGTGCCAGCAGCTTATTACAGTTATCTAGCACAGATACGCAGTATTTT.

The chain recombines TRBV12-3 or TRBV12-4 with TRBJ2-1; 7 bases agree with TRBD2. CDR3 length: 12 residues. The ends lost 10 bases at V and 8 bases at J; junction bases unmatched: 8. CDR3 region: CATRRERDEQFF. The CDR3 DNA reads TGTGCCACCCGGCGGGAGAGGGATGAGCAGTTCTTC.

Points on this clone: Distinct nucleotide sequences in the sample also encode this CDR3. The chain recombines TRBV3-1 (or the pseudogene TRBV3-2) with TRBJ2-7, with TRBD2 identical over 10 bases. Germline V lookup: CDR1 LGHDT, CDR2 YNNKEL (reference sequence). The trim removed 0 bases at V and 2 bases at J, leaving 1 base unmatched. The CDR3 loop spans 15 amino acids. The CDR3 sequence: CASSQELAGPYEQYF. The CDR3 coding sequence is TGTGCCAGCAGCCAAGAACTAGCGGGACCCTACGAGCAGTACTTC.

This clone showed up many times. The chain uses TRBV2 and TRBJ1-2, with 8 positions matching TRBD1. J gave up 2 bases and V 6 bases, and 5 bases lay outside the gene matches. CDR1 and CDR2 from the germline V gene are SNHLY and FYNNEI. This CDR3 has 14 amino acids. The chain's CDR3 is CASRRGQGNYGYTF. The CDR3 bases are TGTGCCAGCAGGCGTGGACAGGGAAACTATGGCTACACCTTC.

This chain links TRBV5-6 with TRBJ2-7; 13 bases are shared with TRBD2. Trimming took 4 bases from V and 1 from J; bases not matched to a gene: 11. CDR3 length: 18 amino acids. Germline V gene lookup returns CDR1 SGHDT and CDR2 YYEEEE. This CDR3 reads CASSTSTSGRAFSYEQYF. DNA of the CDR3: TGTGCCAGCAGCACGTCCACTAGCGGGAGGGCCTTTTCCTACGAGCAGTACTTC. The whole variable domain, filled in from reference TRBV5-6 and TRBJ2-7, reads DAGVTQSPTHLIKTRGQQVTLRCSPKSGHDTVSWYQQALGQGPQFIFQYYEEEERQRGNFPDRFSGHQFPNYSSELNVNALLLGDSALYLCASSTSTSGRAFSYEQYFGPGTRLTVT.

This chain joins TRBV9 and TRBJ2-1; the D is unclear. Trimming left V 0 bases short and J 6 bases short, with 13 bases between. Germline V gives CDR1 SGDLS, CDR2 YYNGEE. The CDR3 has 15 amino acids. CDR3: CASSVARSSPNEQFF. The CDR3 DNA follows: TGTGCCAGCAGCGTAGCTAGGTCTAGTCCCAATGAGCAGTTCTTC. Full variable domain (remainder filled in from reference TRBV9 and TRBJ2-1): DSGVTQTPKHLITATGQRVTLRCSPRSGDLSVYWYQQSLDQGLQFLIQYYNGEERAKGNILERFSAQQFPDLHSELNLSSLELGDSALYFCASSVARSSPNEQFFGPGTRLTVL.

This chain joins TRBV5-6 and TRBJ2-5; D may be TRBD2 (5 bases). There are 14 residues in the CDR3. Germline V gene sequence: CDR1 SGHDT, CDR2 YYEEEE. With 1 base removed from V and 5 bases from J, the gap between germline ends came to 12 bases. CDR3 loop: CASSLPTTGETQYF. CDR3 in DNA: TGTGCCAGCAGCTTGCCGACAACGGGGGAGACCCAGTACTTC.

V is TRBV5-8 and J is TRBJ1-1; TRBD1 is a possible D gene (5 bases). Germline V gives CDR1 SGHTS, CDR2 YDEGEE. The V end was cut by 2 bases, the J end by 1 base, with 9 bases between. The length of the CDR3 is 14 residues. CDR3 loop: CASSFWGRNTEAFF. The CDR3 coding sequence is TGTGCCAGCAGCTTTTGGGGCAGGAACACTGAAGCTTTCTTT.

Notes on this clone: A much larger clone lies a single base off, so this may be a read error. The identical CDR3 is also encoded by other nucleotide sequences in the sample. The chain carries TRBV28 and TRBJ2-7, with 9 bases aligning to TRBD1. Germline V lookup: CDR1 MDHEN, CDR2 SYDVKM. J lost 6 bases, V lost 6 bases, and 3 bases had no gene match. The CDR3 loop spans 12 amino acids. The CDR3 region is CASRQGQGEQYF. The DNA of the CDR3 is TGTGCCAGCAGACAGGGACAGGGCGAGCAGTACTTC.

The chain links TRBV24-1 to TRBJ2-5; 10 bases line up with TRBD2. V gave up 4 bases and J gave up 4 bases; unmatched junction bases: 8. Germline assignment: CDR1 KGHDR and CDR2 SFDVKD. This CDR3 is 16 amino acids long. The DNA of the CDR3 is TGTGCCACCAGTGACCCTAGCGGGAGATCGGGAGAGACCCAGTACTTC. Its protein product is CATSDPSGRSGETQYF.

The chain links TRBV27 to TRBJ1-1; D is possibly TRBD1 (6 bases). V lost 8 bases to trimming and J lost 8 bases, with 12 bases between them. The length of the CDR3 is 11 residues. Germline loops: CDR1 MNHEY, CDR2 SMNVEV (reference sequence). The CDR3 sequence: CASSRGVEAFF. The CDR3 DNA reads TGTGCCAGCTCCAGGGGCGTCGAAGCTTTCTTT.

The chain links TRBV11-2 to TRBJ2-7, with TRBD2 matching over 8 bases. With V trimmed by 7 bases and J by 0 bases, 17 bases remained unmatched. Germline V gene data show CDR1 as SGHAT and CDR2 as FQNNGV. CDR3 length: 18 amino acids. CDR3 in amino acids: CASTPMILAGQSSYEQYF. The CDR3 bases are TGTGCCAGCACCCCAATGATCTTAGCGGGGCAGAGCTCCTACGAGCAGTACTTC.

CDR3 DNA: TGTGCCAGCAGCCCCGACATGCCCGATCAGCCCCAGCATTTT. Translation: CASSPDMPDQPQHF. The chain recombines TRBV28 with TRBJ1-5; D is unclear. The germline V and J ends were trimmed by 6 bases and 5 bases, with 14 bases remaining between them. The CDR3 loop spans 14 amino acids. CDR1 MDHEN and CDR2 SYDVKM come from the germline V gene.

The chain combines TRBV6-5 with TRBJ1-6; D not resolved. The CDR3 sequence is 13 residues long. CDR1 MNHEY and CDR2 SVGAGI come from the germline V gene. V lost 8 bases to trimming and J lost 10 bases, with 15 bases between them. CDR3 region: CASLPRGGSPLHF. CDR3 in DNA: TGTGCCAGCCTCCCCCGAGGAGGGTCACCCCTCCACTTT.

The J gene is TRBJ1-2, the V gene TRBV3-1 (or the pseudogene TRBV3-2); possibly TRBD1 for D (6 bases). The CDR3 totals 14 residues. Germline V CDR1 and CDR2: LGHDT, YNNKEL (reference sequence). V was clipped by 5 bases and J by 4 bases, with 14 bases between them. The CDR3 nucleotides read TGTGCCAGCAGCTCCGCAGGGGTCGCCTATGGCTACACCTTC. Amino acid sequence: CASSSAGVAYGYTF.

In this sample, this clone turned up once. The chain couples TRBV19 to TRBJ1-4; tentative D call: TRBD1 (6 bases). In germline, CDR1 is LNHDA, CDR2 SQIVND (reference sequence). V dropped 4 bases and J dropped 5 bases, with 14 bases sitting between them. The CDR3 sequence is 15 residues long. This CDR3 is CASSRQQGTNEKLFF. The CDR3 nucleotides read TGTGCCAGTAGTAGGCAACAGGGTACCAATGAAAAACTGTTTTTT.

This clone has a single count. The chain couples TRBV15 to TRBJ2-3; 7 bases align to TRBD2. Germline V gene lookup returns CDR1 LNHNV and CDR2 YYDKDF (reference sequence). This CDR3 spans 15 amino acids. The junction had 1 base not matched to a gene; V was cut back by 0 bases and J by 1 base. CDR3 DNA sequence: TGTGCCACCAGCAGAGAAGCGGGGCGCACAGATACGCAGTATTTT. This encodes CATSREAGRTDTQYF.

The rearrangement links TRBV3-1 (or the pseudogene TRBV3-2) to TRBJ2-2; tentatively, D is TRBD1 (5 bases). The CDR3 has 16 residues. Per germline, CDR1 LGHDT and CDR2 YNNKEL (reference sequence). The V end lost 0 bases, the J end lost 6 bases, and 14 bases lay between the germline ends. CDR3 in DNA: TGTGCCAGCAGCCAAGATATACCAGGGTTTTCCGGGGAGCTGTTTTTT. Its translation is CASSQDIPGFSGELFF.

This rearrangement joins TRBV7-9 to TRBJ1-5; tentatively, D is TRBD1 (5 bases). The germline gives CDR1 SEHNR, CDR2 FQNEAQ (reference sequence). CDR3 size: 18 residues. The germline V and J ends were trimmed by 4 bases and 0 bases, with 19 bases remaining between them. The CDR3 sequence is CASSSFGGGIHSNQPQHF. The CDR3 coding sequence is TGTGCCAGCAGCTCCTTTGGGGGGGGAATTCATAGCAATCAGCCCCAGCATTTT.